This TCR beta chain was captured by sequencing in a study of T-cell reconstitution after alpha-beta-depleted transplantation in children. Unique molecular identifiers were incorporated into the prepared TCRbeta library. MiXCR, run by TCRdb on the PCR reads, gives a single entry per CDR3 protein. Among 90,000 to 100,000 distinct CDR3 sequences listed, around a quarter were seen once. Points on this clonotype: The target antigen is unknown.

Germline lookup yields CDR1 DFQATT and CDR2 SNEGSKA (reference sequence). This CDR3 is built from 15 residues. V lost 3 bases to trimming and J lost 6 bases; unmatched junction nucleotides: 14. Study findings and constraints: Newly generated T cells supplied most T-cell counts and diversity one year post-transplant.

V and J are TRBV20-1 and TRBJ2-7; 7 bases match TRBD1. The sample here was PBMCs, taken before TCRalphabeta/CD19-depleted stem cell transplant. The receptor was derived from a boy between 2 and 10 years old with acute lymphoblastic leukemia, due to receive a stem cell transplant. The CDR3 DNA reads TGCAGTGCTAGTTGGTCGGCAGGGGGATTCCGCGAGCAGTACTTC. Translating it yields CSASWSAGGFREQYF.